Below, 29 T cell receptor beta chains from the same sample are listed, as sequenced in a study of T cells after yellow fever vaccination. TCRdb re-analysed the 5' RACE reads in MiXCR, keeping a single row per CDR3 protein. The table has more than 55,000 distinct CDR3 sequences, around 7.4% seen once. The material was CD8+ T cells sorted from PBMCs, obtained 15 days after the yellow fever booster vaccination. The source is a man aged 30 to 45 who received the YFV17D yellow fever vaccine.

The sample holds many counts of this clonotype. The CDR3 sequence: CASSYSPQEPYEQYF. DNA of the CDR3: TGTGCCAGCAGTTACTCTCCGCAGGAACCCTACGAGCAGTACTTC. The chain carries TRBV6-5 and TRBJ2-7; D is uncertain. The V end lost 0 bases, the J end lost 2 bases, and 11 bases lay between the germline ends. CDR3 length: 15 amino acids. Per the germline V gene, CDR1 is MNHEY and CDR2 is SVGAGI.

This clonotype appeared many times. V is TRBV6-2 or TRBV6-3 and J is TRBJ2-2, with 7 bases matching TRBD1. The CDR3 extends over 14 amino acids. The V and J ends lost 5 bases and 2 bases, in that order; junction bases with no gene match: 2. Germline V gene data show CDR1 as MNHEY and CDR2 as SVGEGT. The CDR3 protein is CASSTGANTGELFF. Written as DNA, the CDR3 is TGTGCCAGCAGTACAGGGGCAAACACCGGGGAGCTGTTTTTT.

This chain connects TRBV3-1 to TRBJ2-1; 8 positions match TRBD2. CDR1 LGHDT and CDR2 YNNKEL come from the germline V gene (reference sequence). The trim removed 11 bases at V and 10 bases at J, leaving 28 bases unmatched. The CDR3 totals 18 residues. The chain's CDR3 is CACCQESGSFPAAIEQFF. The CDR3 nucleotides are TGTGCCTGCTGCCAAGAGAGCGGGAGCTTCCCAGCCGCAATAGAGCAGTTCTTC.

This clonotype was counted many times. The CDR3 protein is CSARSTGANVLTF. In DNA form, the CDR3 reads TGCAGTGCTAGATCAACTGGGGCCAACGTCCTGACTTTC. The V gene is TRBV20-1, the J gene TRBJ2-6; no definite D call. Trimming took off 2 bases at V and 2 bases at J, with 4 bases between the two ends. Germline V gene lookup returns CDR1 DFQATT and CDR2 SNEGSKA (reference sequence). The CDR3 length is 13 residues.

This clonotype was observed many times. The chain recombines TRBV30 with TRBJ2-1, with D tentatively TRBD1 or TRBD2 (5 bases each). V was cut by 6 bases and J by 0 bases, with 12 bases left in between. This CDR3 is 14 amino acids long. From germline, CDR1 is GTSNPN and CDR2 SVGIG (reference sequence). CDR3 region: CACPGTVSYNEQFF. In DNA, the CDR3 is TGTGCCTGCCCCGGGACGGTCTCCTACAATGAGCAGTTCTTC.

This clonotype was picked up a small number of times. V gene TRBV7-9 combines with J gene TRBJ2-7, with 10 bases that match TRBD2. V shed 5 bases and J 3 bases; nucleotides not matched to a gene: 4. Looked up from germline, CDR1 is SEHNR and CDR2 is FQNEAQ (reference sequence). The CDR3 has 14 residues. The CDR3 protein is CASSILAGNYEQYF. The CDR3 DNA reads as TGTGCCAGCAGCATACTAGCGGGGAACTACGAGCAGTACTTC.

This clonotype was seen many times. The rearrangement links TRBV20-1 to TRBJ2-1; 8 nucleotides line up with TRBD2. CDR3 length equals 16 residues. The trim removed 0 bases at V and 8 bases at J, leaving 12 bases unmatched. Germline V gene sequence: CDR1 DFQATT, CDR2 SNEGSKA (reference sequence). CDR3 loop: CSARDLGGLGGYEQFF. DNA of the CDR3: TGCAGTGCTAGAGATCTCGGGGGACTAGGAGGGTATGAGCAGTTCTTC.

This clonotype was seen repeatedly, ten times or more. The gene calls are TRBV15 and TRBJ2-5; weak D call: TRBD2 (5 bases). The V gene's germline CDR1 is LNHNV and CDR2 YYDKDF (reference sequence). This CDR3 comprises 12 residues. V lost 8 bases to trimming and J lost 2 bases, with 9 bases between them. This CDR3 is CATAAGQETQYF. Here the CDR3 DNA reads TGTGCCACCGCCGCGGGTCAAGAGACCCAGTACTTC.

The table lists this clonotype with many counts. The rearrangement links TRBV5-1 to TRBJ2-7; 8 nucleotides agree with TRBD2. The CDR3 loop spans 13 amino acids. The V segment lost 3 bases and the J segment 3 bases; nucleotides outside the gene matches: 2. The germline gives CDR1 SGHRS, CDR2 YFSETQ. CDR3 in DNA: TGCGCCAGCAGCTCAGCGGGAGTCTACGAGCAGTACTTC. Protein product: CASSSAGVYEQYF.

This clonotype appeared a single time. This may arise from a read error, as a much more abundant clone is one base away. The CDR3 spells CSACNTGELFF. Here the CDR3 DNA reads TGCAGTGCCTGTAACACCGGGGAGCTGTTTTTT. This chain links TRBV20-1 with TRBJ2-2; no clear D gene. The germline gives CDR1 DFQATT, CDR2 SNEGSKA (reference sequence). V was shortened by 6 bases and J by 2 bases, with 4 bases between the two germline ends. The CDR3 consists of 11 residues.

The V call is TRBV4-2, the J call TRBJ1-2; D perhaps matches TRBD1 (5 bases). The V end lost 2 bases, the J end lost 2 bases, and 9 bases lay between the germline ends. This CDR3 region has 14 residues. The V gene's germline CDR1 is LGHNA and CDR2 YNFKEQ. The CDR3 here is CASSQTGVNYGYTF. CDR3 DNA: TGTGCCAGCAGCCAAACAGGCGTGAACTATGGCTACACCTTC.

This clonotype has just a few counts. Here the CDR3 reads CASSSDVREQYF. CDR3 nucleotides: TGTGCCAGCAGCTCTGACGTCCGCGAGCAGTACTTC. This chain connects TRBV5-4 to TRBJ2-7; no clear D gene. Deletions cut 3 bases from V and 6 bases from J, with 10 bases between. CDR1 SGHNT and CDR2 YYREEE come from the germline V gene (reference sequence). The CDR3 length is 12 residues.

In its sample, this clonotype was seen many times. The chain has TRBV13 and TRBJ2-1; 9 positions match TRBD2. The ends lost 3 bases at V and 8 bases at J; junction bases unmatched: 5. This CDR3 has 14 amino acids. Germline V lookup: CDR1 PRHDT, CDR2 FYEKMQ (reference sequence). In DNA, the CDR3 is TGTGCCAGCAGCTTCGGGACTAGCATACATGAGCAGTTCTTC. This encodes CASSFGTSIHEQFF. The full variable domain, rest sourced from reference TRBV13 and TRBJ2-1, is AAGVIQSPRHLIKEKRETATLKCYPIPRHDTVYWYQQGPGQDPQFLISFYEKMQSDKGSIPDRFSAQQFSDYHSELNMSSLELGDSALYFCASSFGTSIHEQFFGPGTRLTVL.

This clonotype was found many times. The chain carries TRBV7-9 and TRBJ2-7, with TRBD1 identical over 9 bases. V lost 6 bases, J lost 4 bases, and 1 base stayed unmatched. Per the germline V gene, CDR1 is SEHNR and CDR2 is FQNEAQ (reference sequence). The CDR3 has 12 residues. The CDR3 sequence: CASRDRGYEQYF. DNA for the CDR3: TGTGCCAGCAGGGACAGGGGTTACGAGCAGTACTTC.

This clonotype came up many times. The CDR3 DNA follows: TGTGCCAGCAGCGTAGGGGATACGTCGGCCCAGCCCCAGCATTTT. Encoded protein: CASSVGDTSAQPQHF. The chain has TRBV9 and TRBJ1-5; unclear D gene. This CDR3 comprises 15 residues. Trimming took off 0 bases at V and 7 bases at J, with 14 bases between the two ends. Germline V gene data show CDR1 as SGDLS and CDR2 as YYNGEE.

V usage is TRBV19 and J usage is TRBJ2-1, with a tentative D call TRBD2 (5 bases). V lost 7 bases and J lost 3, with 13 bases in between. Germline CDR1 is LNHDA and CDR2 is SQIVND (reference sequence). This CDR3 is 14 amino acids long. The CDR3 reads CASTPRVGYNEQFF. Written as DNA, the CDR3 is TGTGCCAGTACTCCGAGGGTCGGCTACAATGAGCAGTTCTTC.

The chain combines TRBV6-6 with TRBJ2-7; 8 nucleotides align to TRBD1. Germline CDR1 reads MNHNY; CDR2 reads SVGAGI (reference sequence). The CDR3 is 13 residues long. Trimming took 9 bases from V and 2 from J; bases not matched to a gene: 6. The CDR3 protein is CASLGQGTYEQYF. CDR3 in DNA: TGTGCCAGTCTAGGACAGGGTACCTACGAGCAGTACTTC.

This clonotype was seen a handful of times. The CDR3, as DNA: TGTGCCAGCAGTTTAATCCCTCTCTCATCCAGTAGCTCCTACGAGCAGTACTTC. Translation gives CASSLIPLSSSSSYEQYF. The chain carries TRBV27 and TRBJ2-7; D remains ambiguous. Germline CDR1 is MNHEY and CDR2 is SMNVEV (reference sequence). This CDR3 region has 18 residues. The ends were cut back, 2 bases at V and 0 bases at J, with 20 bases in the middle.

This clonotype appeared many times. The V call is TRBV6-5, the J call TRBJ1-1; D call uncertain. The CDR3 sequence is 11 residues long. V dropped 9 bases and J dropped 5 bases, with 10 bases sitting between them. Germline-derived CDR1 and CDR2 are MNHEY and SVGAGI. The CDR3 protein is CASRTGTEAFF. The CDR3 DNA follows: TGTGCCAGTAGAACGGGGACTGAAGCTTTCTTT.

This clonotype was picked up a small number of times. The V gene is TRBV7-2, the J gene TRBJ2-7; D is unresolved. Germline-derived CDR1 and CDR2 are SGHTA and FQGNSA. The CDR3 is 12 residues long. Trimming shortened V by 0 bases and J by 6 bases, and 6 bases separated the two germline ends. CDR3 protein: CASSLAIGEQYF. For the CDR3, the DNA is TGTGCCAGCAGCTTAGCGATTGGCGAGCAGTACTTC.

This clonotype was seen many times. The chain combines TRBV5-1 with TRBJ2-1; D is unresolved. The CDR3 is 15 residues long. The V end was cut by 7 bases, the J end by 4 bases, with 18 bases between. The germline V gene has CDR1 SGHRS and CDR2 YFSETQ. The CDR3 reads CASLLTEAGYNEQFF. As DNA, the CDR3 is TGCGCCAGCCTCCTTACAGAGGCAGGATACAATGAGCAGTTCTTC.

This clonotype was detected many times. The V and J genes are TRBV9 and TRBJ2-3; 10 bases map to TRBD2. This CDR3 spans 16 amino acids. V lost 0 bases to trimming and J lost 2 bases; unmatched junction nucleotides: 3. Germline CDR1 is SGDLS and CDR2 is YYNGEE. The CDR3 nucleotides are TGTGCCAGCAGCGTAGGGACTAGCGGCAACACAGATACGCAGTATTTT. The encoded protein is CASSVGTSGNTDTQYF.

This clonotype was counted at least ten times. The gene calls are TRBV7-2 and TRBJ2-1; maybe TRBD2 (6 bases). The CDR3 loop spans 15 amino acids. V was clipped by 4 bases and J by 8 bases, with 18 bases between them. Germline CDR1 SGHTA, CDR2 FQGNSA. CDR3 residues: CASSSPGGPAHEQFF. CDR3 nucleotides: TGTGCCAGCAGCTCCCCCGGGGGACCGGCCCATGAGCAGTTCTTC.

This clonotype occurred many times. The V and J genes are TRBV15 and TRBJ1-5; D remains unclear. CDR1 is LNHNV, CDR2 YYDKDF, per germline (reference sequence). The CDR3 covers 14 residues. V was clipped by 0 bases and J by 2 bases, with 5 bases between them. CDR3 protein: CATSRDRGNQPQHF. CDR3 bases: TGTGCCACCAGCAGAGATCGAGGCAATCAGCCCCAGCATTTT.

This clonotype was detected ten times or more. V and J are TRBV27 and TRBJ2-1, with TRBD2 identical over 9 bases. Per the germline V gene, CDR1 is MNHEY and CDR2 is SMNVEV (reference sequence). CDR3 length: 15 residues. J was trimmed by 7 bases and V by 4 bases; bases with no gene match: 8. CDR3 loop: CASSSFPGLANEQFF. The CDR3 DNA reads as TGTGCCAGCAGTTCCTTCCCGGGACTAGCTAATGAGCAGTTCTTC.

Many counts were recorded for this clonotype. The V gene is TRBV6-4, the J gene TRBJ2-1; TRBD2 matches at 7 bases. V lost 3 bases to trimming and J lost 7 bases; unmatched junction nucleotides: 6. There are 14 residues in the CDR3. CDR1 and CDR2 (germline): MRHNA, SNTAGT. This CDR3 is CASSEAGAGNEQFF. In DNA, the CDR3 is TGTGCCAGCAGTGAGGCGGGAGCGGGTAATGAGCAGTTCTTC.

This clonotype was counted many times. The CDR3 region is CASSYGANVLTF. The CDR3 bases are TGTGCCAGCAGTTATGGGGCCAACGTCCTGACTTTC. The rearrangement links TRBV12-3 or TRBV12-4 to TRBJ2-6; D ambiguous. The CDR3 extends over 12 amino acids. V lost 4 bases, J lost 3 bases, and 1 base lay in between.

This clonotype was seen at least ten times. The J gene is TRBJ2-7, the V gene TRBV5-1, with D hard to call. Per germline, CDR1 SGHRS and CDR2 YFSETQ. Trimming took 0 bases from V and 2 from J, leaving 18 bases between them. This CDR3 region has 17 residues. The CDR3 DNA sequence: TGCGCCAGCAGCTTGGTCTTTCGGGCGGAAGAGCCCTACGAGCAGTACTTC. Translating gives CASSLVFRAEEPYEQYF.

This clonotype was counted many times. The chain is built from TRBV20-1 and TRBJ2-7; D might be TRBD1 (6 bases). Germline V gene sequence: CDR1 DFQATT, CDR2 SNEGSKA (reference sequence). This CDR3 is built from 13 residues. Trimming removed 6 bases at V and 2 bases at J, with 14 bases between. CDR3 residues: CSAISGVAYEQYF. As DNA, the CDR3 is TGCAGTGCCATCTCAGGGGTGGCCTACGAGCAGTACTTC.